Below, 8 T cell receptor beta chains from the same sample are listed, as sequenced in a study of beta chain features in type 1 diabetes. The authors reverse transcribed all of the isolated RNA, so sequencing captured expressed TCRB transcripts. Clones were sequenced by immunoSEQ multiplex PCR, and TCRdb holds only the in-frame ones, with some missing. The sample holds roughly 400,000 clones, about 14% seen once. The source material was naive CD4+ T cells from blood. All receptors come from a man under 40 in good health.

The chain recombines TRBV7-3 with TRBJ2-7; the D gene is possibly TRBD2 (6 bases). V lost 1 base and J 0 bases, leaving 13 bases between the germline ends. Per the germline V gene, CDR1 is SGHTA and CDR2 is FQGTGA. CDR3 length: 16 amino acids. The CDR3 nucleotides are TGTGCCAGCAGCTTAATTGGGACTCGACTCTCCTACGAGCAGTACGTC. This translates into CASSLIGTRLSYEQYV.

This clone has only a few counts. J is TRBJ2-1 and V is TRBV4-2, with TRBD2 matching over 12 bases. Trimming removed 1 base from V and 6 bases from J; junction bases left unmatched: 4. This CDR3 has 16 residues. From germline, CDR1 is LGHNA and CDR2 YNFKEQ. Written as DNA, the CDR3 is TGTGCCAGCAGCCAAGTCGAGACTAGCGGGAGCAATGAGCAGTTCTTC. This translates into CASSQVETSGSNEQFF.

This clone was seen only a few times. This CDR3 reads CASSAGTGFGYTF. The CDR3 nucleotides are TGTGCCAGCTCAGCCGGGACAGGTTTCGGCTACACCTTC. The chain has TRBV18 and TRBJ1-2; 8 bases align to TRBD1. CDR3 size: 13 residues. J was trimmed by 8 bases and V by 5 bases; bases with no gene match: 7. CDR1 KGHSH and CDR2 LQKENI come from the germline V gene.

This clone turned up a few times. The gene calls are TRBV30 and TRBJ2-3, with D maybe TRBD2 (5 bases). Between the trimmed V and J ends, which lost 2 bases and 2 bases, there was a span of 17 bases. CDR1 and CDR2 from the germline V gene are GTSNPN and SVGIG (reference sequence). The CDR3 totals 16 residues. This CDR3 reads CAWSPPALGSTDTQYF. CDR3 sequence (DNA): TGTGCCTGGAGTCCCCCCGCACTAGGTTCCACAGATACGCAGTATTTT.

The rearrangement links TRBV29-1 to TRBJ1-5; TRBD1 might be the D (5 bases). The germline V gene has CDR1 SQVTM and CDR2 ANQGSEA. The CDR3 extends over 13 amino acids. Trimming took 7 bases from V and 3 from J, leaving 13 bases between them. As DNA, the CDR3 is TGCAGCGCTAAAGACAGTACCAATCAGCCCCAGCATTTT. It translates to CSAKDSTNQPQHF. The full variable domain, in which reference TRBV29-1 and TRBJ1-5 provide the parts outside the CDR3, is SAVISQKPSRDICQRGTSLTIQCQVDSQVTMMFWYRQQPGQSLTLIATANQGSEATYESGFVIDKFPISRPNLTFSTLTVSNMSPEDSSIYLCSAKDSTNQPQHFGDGTRLSIL.

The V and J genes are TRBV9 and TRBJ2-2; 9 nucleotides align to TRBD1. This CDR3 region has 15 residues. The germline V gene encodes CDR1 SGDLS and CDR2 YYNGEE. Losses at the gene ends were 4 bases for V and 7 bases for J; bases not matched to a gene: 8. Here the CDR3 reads CASSSSGTGSGELFF. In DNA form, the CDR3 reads TGTGCCAGCAGCTCGAGCGGGACAGGGAGCGGGGAGCTGTTTTTT.

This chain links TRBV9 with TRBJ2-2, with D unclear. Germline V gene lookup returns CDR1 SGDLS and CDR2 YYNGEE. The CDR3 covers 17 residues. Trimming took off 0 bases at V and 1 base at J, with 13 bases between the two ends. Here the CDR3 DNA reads TGTGCCAGCAGCGTAGCTTCCCCTAGATTGAACACCGGGGAGCTGTTTTTT. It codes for CASSVASPRLNTGELFF.

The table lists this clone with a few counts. The CDR3 protein is CAWGLARDTDTQYF. The CDR3 nucleotides are TGTGCCTGGGGACTAGCGAGGGACACAGATACGCAGTATTTT. The chain has TRBV30 and TRBJ2-3; 9 positions match TRBD2. Germline V gene lookup returns CDR1 GTSNPN and CDR2 SVGIG (reference sequence). The CDR3 extends over 14 amino acids. V gave up 5 bases and J gave up 2 bases; unmatched junction bases: 5.